Listed here are 30 T cell receptor beta chains from one sample, sequenced in a study of neurological immune-mediated disorders. TCRdb re-analysed the 5' RACE reads in MiXCR, keeping a single row per CDR3 protein. The sample has under 35,000 distinct CDR3 sequences; about 14% are singletons. Time point of the sample: technical triplicate 2. Sequencing was carried out using CD4+ T cells from blood. The source is a female donor with HTLV-1-associated myelopathy (HAM/TSP).

This clonotype was counted many times. The chain carries TRBV28 and TRBJ2-7; tentative D call: TRBD1 (6 bases). Trimming took off 9 bases at V and 2 bases at J, with 14 bases between the two ends. The germline gives CDR1 MDHEN, CDR2 SYDVKM. The CDR3 covers 13 residues. The CDR3 reads CASTGRPTYEQYF. The CDR3 DNA sequence: TGTGCCAGTACAGGGCGACCTACCTACGAGCAGTACTTC.

The chain recombines TRBV20-1 with TRBJ1-1; a possible D gene is TRBD1 (6 bases). CDR1 is DFQATT, CDR2 SNEGSKA, per germline (reference sequence). The CDR3 length is 15 residues. V was trimmed by 8 bases and J by 1 base, leaving 20 bases between them. The CDR3 region is CSSNGRGRGNTEAFF. In DNA, the CDR3 is TGCAGTTCTAATGGCAGGGGACGGGGGAACACTGAAGCTTTCTTT.

This clonotype was recorded many times. This chain uses TRBV7-2 with TRBJ2-5; 13 nucleotides align to TRBD2. The germline V gene has CDR1 SGHTA and CDR2 FQGNSA. V shed 5 bases and J 5 bases; nucleotides not matched to a gene: 8. The CDR3 sequence is 16 residues long. The CDR3 is CASSQIGLAGAETQYF. The CDR3 DNA sequence: TGTGCCAGCAGCCAGATTGGACTAGCGGGAGCCGAGACCCAGTACTTC.

This clonotype was seen many times. The chain uses TRBV10-3 and TRBJ1-4, with 8 bases fitting TRBD1. Germline-derived CDR1 and CDR2 are ENHRY and SYGVKD. The ends lost 3 bases at V and 6 bases at J; junction bases unmatched: 6. This CDR3 has 15 amino acids. In DNA, the CDR3 is TGTGCCATCAGTGACCCGGACAGGGTGGATGAAAAACTGTTTTTT. Its translation: CAISDPDRVDEKLFF.

This clonotype was seen at least ten times. The chain employs TRBV24-1 and TRBJ2-7; TRBD1 might be the D (6 bases). This CDR3 spans 14 amino acids. Germline V gives CDR1 KGHDR, CDR2 SFDVKD. V dropped 3 bases and J dropped 5 bases, with 13 bases sitting between them. CDR3: CATSDNTGMHEQYF. In DNA form, the CDR3 reads TGTGCCACCAGTGATAACACAGGGATGCACGAGCAGTACTTC.

This clonotype is medium-sized by share. The CDR3 protein is CASSFSSGGLVEAFF. The CDR3 DNA reads as TGTGCCAGCAGCTTTTCGTCAGGGGGCTTGGTTGAAGCTTTCTTT. V gene TRBV7-9 combines with J gene TRBJ1-1; TRBD1 agrees at 8 bases. The CDR3 extends over 15 amino acids. Germline values: CDR1 SEHNR, CDR2 FQNEAQ (reference sequence). V lost 3 bases to trimming and J lost 7 bases; unmatched junction nucleotides: 10. The full variable domain, its missing parts supplied by reference TRBV7-9 and TRBJ1-1, is DTGVSQNPRHKITKRGQNVTFRCDPISEHNRLYWYRQTLGQGPEFLTYFQNEAQLEKSRLLSDRFSAERPKGSFSTLEIQRTEQGDSAMYLCASSFSSGGLVEAFFGQGTRLTVV.

Note on this clonotype: Because the CDR3 is missing its conserved closing phenylalanine or tryptophan, this is likely a read error. The chain links TRBV28 to TRBJ2-5; 8 bases are shared with TRBD2. This CDR3 is built from 15 residues. Germline V gives CDR1 MDHEN, CDR2 SYDVKM. V was pared by 2 bases and J by 4 bases, with 6 bases of the junction left unmatched. CDR3 region: CASSLPGGGPETQYL. Here the CDR3 DNA reads TGTGCCAGCAGTTTACCCGGCGGGGGGCCAGAGACCCAGTACTTA.

This clonotype is deemed medium-sized. CDR3 region: CASSLEVGSRNEQFF. CDR3 nucleotides: TGCGCCAGCAGCTTGGAGGTGGGAAGCCGCAATGAGCAGTTCTTC. This chain joins TRBV5-1 and TRBJ2-1, with D unclear. V dropped 0 bases and J dropped 6 bases, with 13 bases sitting between them. Germline CDR1 SGHRS, CDR2 YFSETQ. The CDR3 has 15 residues.

This clonotype was observed at least ten times. The chain links TRBV20-1 to TRBJ1-5, with 8 nucleotides matching TRBD1. Germline trimming cut 3 bases from V and 5 bases from J; bases unmatched to any gene: 9. Germline loops: CDR1 DFQATT, CDR2 SNEGSKA (reference sequence). This CDR3 spans 15 amino acids. The CDR3 is CSARPRQGAYQPQHF. DNA for the CDR3: TGCAGTGCTAGGCCTCGGCAGGGGGCATATCAGCCCCAGCATTTT.

This clonotype was observed many times. The chain has TRBV5-1 and TRBJ1-1; D unresolved. The CDR3 is made up of 14 amino acids. In germline, CDR1 is SGHRS, CDR2 YFSETQ. Trimming stripped 2 bases from V and 3 bases from J, with 11 bases between. DNA of the CDR3: TGCGCCAGCAGCTTCATTGCGGGCGACACTGAAGCTTTCTTT. Translated: CASSFIAGDTEAFF.

In this sample, this clonotype turned up many times. The chain has TRBV6-2 or TRBV6-3 and TRBJ1-5; D ambiguous. In germline, CDR1 is MNHEY, CDR2 SVGEGT. This CDR3 spans 16 amino acids. Trimming removed 7 bases at V and 4 bases at J, with 20 bases between. The CDR3 spells CASKKWAVRENQPQHF. The CDR3, as DNA: TGTGCCAGCAAAAAATGGGCCGTCCGGGAAAATCAGCCCCAGCATTTT.

This clonotype was picked up many times. This rearrangement joins TRBV6-2 or TRBV6-3 to TRBJ2-2; D not certain. The CDR3 loop spans 15 amino acids. Germline-derived CDR1 and CDR2 are MNHEY and SVGEGT. Trimming cost V 1 base and J 1 base, with 7 bases left between them. The CDR3 sequence is CASSYFTGNTGELFF. The CDR3 bases are TGTGCCAGCAGTTACTTTACCGGGAACACCGGGGAGCTGTTTTTT.

This clonotype was recorded many times. This rearrangement joins TRBV20-1 to TRBJ1-2, with 8 bases fitting TRBD1. Trimming removed 3 bases from V and 7 bases from J; junction bases left unmatched: 13. CDR3 length equals 15 residues. Germline V gene sequence: CDR1 DFQATT, CDR2 SNEGSKA (reference sequence). CDR3 coding DNA: TGCAGTGCTAGTAAGGAAGGCAGGGGGCTATCTGGCTACACCTTC. It encodes CSASKEGRGLSGYTF.

This clonotype occurred many times. The chain has TRBV7-8 and TRBJ2-7; TRBD2 matches 14 bases. The ends lost 4 bases at V and 2 bases at J; junction bases unmatched: 1. CDR3 length: 15 amino acids. The germline gives CDR1 SGHVS, CDR2 FQNEAQ. As DNA, the CDR3 is TGTGCCAGCAGCTCGGGACTAGCGGGAGCCTACGAGCAGTACTTC. Amino acid sequence: CASSSGLAGAYEQYF.

This clonotype was detected ten times or more. V and J are TRBV7-2 and TRBJ2-6; TRBD2 matches at 10 bases. V lost 5 bases, J lost 1 base, and 5 bases stayed unmatched. Looked up from germline, CDR1 is SGHTA and CDR2 is FQGNSA. This CDR3 contains 17 residues. The CDR3 nucleotides are TGTGCCAGCAGCCCTAGCGGGGGTCGGTCTGGGGCCAACGTCCTGACTTTC. Its translation: CASSPSGGRSGANVLTF.

This clonotype was picked up many times. V usage is TRBV7-2 and J usage is TRBJ2-1; TRBD2 matches at 10 bases. The CDR3 extends over 17 amino acids. The V gene's germline CDR1 is SGHTA and CDR2 FQGNSA. V lost 4 bases, J lost 4 bases, and 10 bases stayed unmatched. The CDR3 loop reads CASSYWTSGTIYNEQFF. CDR3 nucleotide sequence: TGTGCCAGCAGCTATTGGACTAGCGGTACAATATACAATGAGCAGTTCTTC.

This clonotype was seen a few times. The V call is TRBV6-1, the J call TRBJ2-5, with TRBD2 matching 8 bases. Trimming cost V 2 bases and J 5 bases; bases outside gene matches: 13. The CDR3 runs 17 residues. The germline V gene has CDR1 MNHNS and CDR2 SASEGT. The CDR3 is CASSEMVVAGLWETQYF. In nucleotides, the CDR3 is TGTGCCAGCAGTGAAATGGTGGTAGCGGGATTATGGGAGACCCAGTACTTC.

This clonotype was seen many times. This chain uses TRBV7-2 with TRBJ2-1; D is ambiguous. V dropped 2 bases and J dropped 0 bases, with 11 bases sitting between them. Germline CDR1 is SGHTA and CDR2 is FQGNSA. The CDR3 is made up of 16 amino acids. The CDR3 loop reads CASSLSGMSSYNEQFF. CDR3 DNA sequence: TGTGCCAGCAGCTTAAGTGGGATGAGCTCCTACAATGAGCAGTTCTTC.

Notes on this clonotype: One junction end disagrees with the germline gene, perhaps due to a read error. The rearrangement uses TRBV2 and TRBJ1-2; 7 nucleotides match TRBD1. Germline V gene data show CDR1 as SNHLY and CDR2 as FYNNEI. The length of the CDR3 is 11 residues. The CDR3 DNA reads as TGTGCCAGCAGTTTTTGGGACAGTAGCCTCTTC. It is translated as CASSFWDSSLF.

This clonotype has at least ten counts. In DNA form, the CDR3 reads TGTGCCAGCAACTCAGACAGGCCTTTGGAGACCCAGTACTTC. Protein sequence: CASNSDRPLETQYF. This rearrangement joins TRBV11-3 to TRBJ2-5; the D gene is possibly TRBD1 (6 bases). Germline CDR1 and CDR2: SGHNT and YENEEA. V lost 7 bases to trimming and J lost 5 bases, with 17 bases between them. The CDR3 consists of 14 residues. The whole variable domain, filled in from reference TRBV11-3 and TRBJ2-5, reads EAGVVQSPRYKIIEKKQPVAFWCNPISGHNTLYWYLQNLGQGPELLIRYENEEAVDDSQLPKDRFSAERLKGVDSTLKIQPAELGDSAVYLCASNSDRPLETQYFGPGTRLLVL.

In its sample, this clonotype was seen many times. V usage is TRBV20-1 and J usage is TRBJ2-3; D remains unclear. The CDR3 has 18 amino acids. V dropped 0 bases and J dropped 5 bases, with 24 bases sitting between them. Germline assignment: CDR1 DFQATT and CDR2 SNEGSKA (reference sequence). For the CDR3, the DNA is TGCAGTGCTAGAGATTGGTTGGGTCCCGGCCCGTCAAAAGATACGCAGTATTTT. This sequence encodes CSARDWLGPGPSKDTQYF.

This clonotype ranks as medium-sized. The rearrangement links TRBV27 to TRBJ1-1; unclear D gene. The germline CDR1 and CDR2 sequences are MNHEY and SMNVEV (reference sequence). V was trimmed by 4 bases and J by 5 bases, leaving 11 bases between them. The CDR3 spans 13 residues. The CDR3 nucleotides are TGTGCCAGCAGTTCACAACCGGGAACTGAAGCTTTCTTT. As protein: CASSSQPGTEAFF.

Details on this clonotype: Because it lacks the conserved phenylalanine or tryptophan at the end, this CDR3 is likely a read error. The chain is built from TRBV20-1 and TRBJ2-3; 7 bases fit TRBD1. V lost 5 bases and J lost 4; bases outside the gene matches: 3. The CDR3 runs to 12 residues. Germline V gene lookup returns CDR1 DFQATT and CDR2 SNEGSKA (reference sequence). Written as DNA, the CDR3 is TGCAGTGCTCCAGGGGGTGCAGATACGCAGTATTTG. The encoded protein is CSAPGGADTQYL.

This clonotype is judged medium-sized (0.01 to 0.1%). The gene calls are TRBV4-2 and TRBJ2-1; the match to TRBD1 covers 11 bases. The length of the CDR3 is 15 residues. The V and J ends lost 4 bases and 4 bases, in that order; junction bases with no gene match: 3. CDR1 LGHNA and CDR2 YNFKEQ come from the germline V gene. CDR3 residues: CASSRDRGGYNEQFF. The CDR3 bases are TGTGCCAGCAGCCGGGACAGGGGGGGATACAATGAGCAGTTCTTC.

In this sample, this clonotype turned up many times. The rearrangement joins TRBV3-1 to TRBJ2-1; 9 bases agree with TRBD2. This CDR3 spans 14 amino acids. With V trimmed by 4 bases and J by 6 bases, 4 bases remained unmatched. The V gene's germline CDR1 is LGHDT and CDR2 YNNKEL (reference sequence). CDR3 loop: CASSRGTSSNEQFF. In nucleotides, the CDR3 is TGTGCCAGCAGCCGTGGGACTAGCAGCAATGAGCAGTTCTTC.

The sample holds many counts of this clonotype. The chain links TRBV20-1 to TRBJ2-3, with 10 bases that match TRBD2. CDR1 and CDR2 (germline): DFQATT, SNEGSKA (reference sequence). With 6 bases clipped from V and 2 bases from J, the junction kept 5 bases outside the gene matches. The CDR3 length is 14 residues. CDR3 sequence reads: CSATSGIFTDTQYF. CDR3 nucleotide sequence: TGCAGTGCAACTAGCGGGATCTTCACAGATACGCAGTATTTT.

This clonotype ranks as medium-sized. The gene calls are TRBV5-1 and TRBJ1-5; TRBD1 might be the D (5 bases). Deletions cut 0 bases from V and 4 bases from J, with 11 bases between. Germline CDR1 and CDR2: SGHRS and YFSETQ. The CDR3 is 15 amino acids. CDR3 region: CASSLAGQVNQPQHF. In DNA form, the CDR3 reads TGCGCCAGCAGCTTGGCAGGGCAAGTGAATCAGCCCCAGCATTTT.

At least ten counts were recorded for this clonotype. The V gene is TRBV20-1, the J gene TRBJ2-5; perhaps TRBD1 as D (6 bases). There are 12 residues in the CDR3. Germline CDR1 DFQATT, CDR2 SNEGSKA (reference sequence). V lost 7 bases to trimming and J lost 0 bases, with 9 bases between them. CDR3 nucleotide sequence: TGCAGTGGTTGGACAGACCAAGAGACCCAGTACTTC. This codes for CSGWTDQETQYF.

This clonotype was seen many times. The gene calls are TRBV10-3 and TRBJ2-7, with D tentatively TRBD2 (5 bases). CDR3 length: 14 amino acids. Trimming pared 3 bases from V and 2 bases from J, leaving 11 bases between. Germline CDR1 is ENHRY and CDR2 is SYGVKD. CDR3 in DNA: TGTGCCATCAGTGATCCCGGGAAACCCTACGAGCAGTACTTC. It encodes CAISDPGKPYEQYF.

This clonotype was counted many times. The chain recombines TRBV27 with TRBJ2-3; TRBD2 is a possible D gene (5 bases). Germline CDR1 MNHEY, CDR2 SMNVEV (reference sequence). The CDR3 is 14 amino acids. Between the trimmed V and J ends, which lost 8 bases and 6 bases, there was a span of 18 bases. CDR3 in amino acids: CASVIASGGDTQYF. In nucleotides, the CDR3 is TGTGCCAGCGTCATTGCGAGTGGAGGCGATACGCAGTATTTT.